This TCR beta chain was captured in a study of identifying expanded T cells in peripheral blood. Points from the study as a whole: Variance in clone template counts between approximately two-week samples significantly increased with total template count across all healthy donors. Differentially abundant clones: around 1.1 between replicates, 16.4 at about two weeks, under 25 at four.

Sequenced by immunoSEQ multiplex PCR; TCRdb stores in-frame clones only, minus some. In the table there are approximately 120,000 clones, 88% of which are singletons. Healthy donors had no documented immune events, such as infections, while sampled. The length of the CDR3 is 18 residues. V shed 3 bases, J shed 0 bases, and the junction held 14 bases outside the gene matches. CDR1 and CDR2 from the germline V gene are MDHEN and SYDVKM. Of note for this clone: Antigen unknown.

Specimen: blood. This sequence was found in a person aged 18 to 69 in good health. V gene TRBV28 combines with J gene TRBJ2-7, with TRBD1 matching 7 bases. The CDR3 reads CASSLTDGARGPSYEQYF. The CDR3 region has the DNA TGTGCCAGCAGTTTGACGGATGGGGCGAGGGGGCCCTCCTACGAGCAGTACTTC.